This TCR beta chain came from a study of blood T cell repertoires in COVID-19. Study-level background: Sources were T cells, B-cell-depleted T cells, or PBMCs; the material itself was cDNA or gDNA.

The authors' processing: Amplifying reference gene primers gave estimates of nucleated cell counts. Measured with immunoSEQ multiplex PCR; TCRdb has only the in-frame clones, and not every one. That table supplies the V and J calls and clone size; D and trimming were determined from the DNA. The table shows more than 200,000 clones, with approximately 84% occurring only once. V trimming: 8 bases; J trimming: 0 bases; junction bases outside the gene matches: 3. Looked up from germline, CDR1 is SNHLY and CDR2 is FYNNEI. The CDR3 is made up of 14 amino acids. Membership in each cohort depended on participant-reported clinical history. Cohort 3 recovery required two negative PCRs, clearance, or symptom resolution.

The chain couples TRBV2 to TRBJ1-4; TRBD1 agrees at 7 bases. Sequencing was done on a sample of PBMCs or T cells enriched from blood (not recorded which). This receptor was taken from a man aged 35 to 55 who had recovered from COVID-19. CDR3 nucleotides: TGTGCCAGCCTAGGACAGGCAACTAATGAAAAACTGTTTTTT. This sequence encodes CASLGQATNEKLFF.